The 15 T cell receptor beta chains given below trace back to one sample, sequenced in a study of T cells in Graves' hyperthyroidism and ophthalmopathy (dated by TCRdb to about 2019). The library relied on multiplex PCR. This sample was sequenced with an Illumina HiSeq 2000. TCR beta CDR3 regions were amplified from RNA transcripts. For the first round of RT-PCR on the TCR CDR3, the HTBI primer set was used together with the Qiagen OneStep RT-PCR kit. TCRdb handled the public reads itself, with Q25 trimming in fastp and clone calling in MiXCR, and kept productive beta chains. Rows with one shared CDR3 protein collapse into an entry with the most common genes and DNA. This sample lists about half a million distinct CDR3 sequences; roughly 15% were detected once. Of the sample, less than 30% is held by the ten largest clones. Sample: blood. The receptors derive from a woman aged 30 to 39 with Graves' ophthalmopathy.

The chain is built from TRBV27 and TRBJ2-7; 7 bases are shared with TRBD2. The CDR3 has 17 residues. CDR1 and CDR2 (germline): MNHEY, SMNVEV (reference sequence). Trimming cost V 0 bases and J 3 bases; bases outside gene matches: 11. This CDR3 is CASSLSSGRANVYEQYF. The CDR3 DNA sequence: TGTGCCAGCAGTTTATCCTCTGGGAGGGCGAATGTCTACGAGCAGTACTTC.

This clonotype was seen a handful of times. The chain has TRBV29-1 and TRBJ2-5; 15 positions agree with TRBD2. Germline trimming cut 1 base from V and 5 bases from J; bases unmatched to any gene: 2. Germline lookup yields CDR1 SQVTM and CDR2 ANQGSEA. The length of the CDR3 is 15 residues. This CDR3 reads CSVEVGTSGRETQYF. DNA of the CDR3: TGCAGCGTTGAAGTTGGGACTAGCGGGAGGGAGACCCAGTACTTC.

This clonotype was seen many times. V gene TRBV18 combines with J gene TRBJ2-5, with TRBD1 matching over 9 bases. V shed 0 bases, J shed 5 bases, and the junction held 1 base outside the gene matches. The V gene's germline CDR1 is KGHSH and CDR2 LQKENI. This CDR3 is 14 amino acids long. The CDR3 is CASSPPGQGETQYF. In DNA, the CDR3 is TGTGCCAGCTCACCACCCGGACAGGGGGAGACCCAGTACTTC.

The chain is built from TRBV18 and TRBJ1-1, with D possibly TRBD1 on 5 matching bases. V was shortened by 6 bases and J by 12 bases, with 17 bases between the two germline ends. Per the germline V gene, CDR1 is KGHSH and CDR2 is LQKENI. CDR3 length: 12 residues. CDR3 coding DNA: TGTGCCAGCTCTCTCGGGACTGCGTTGACTTTCTTT. Residues: CASSLGTALTFF.

The rearrangement joins TRBV7-3 to TRBJ2-2, with 8 bases lining up with TRBD2. In germline, CDR1 is SGHTA, CDR2 FQGTGA. Trimming took 3 bases from V and 3 from J; bases not matched to a gene: 3. The CDR3 runs to 15 residues. The CDR3 is CASSLRGADTGELFF. The CDR3 DNA reads TGTGCCAGCAGCTTGCGGGGGGCAGACACCGGGGAGCTGTTTTTT.

The J gene is TRBJ1-3, the V gene TRBV19; D not certain. Trimming left V 5 bases short and J 4 bases short, with 15 bases between. Germline V gene lookup returns CDR1 LNHDA and CDR2 SQIVND (reference sequence). This CDR3 is built from 15 residues. The CDR3 protein is CASSFTTGAGNTIYF. The CDR3, as DNA: TGTGCCAGTAGTTTTACGACGGGTGCCGGAAACACCATATATTTT.

CDR3 nucleotides: TGTGCCAGCAGATCCGGGACAACAATCCAAGAGACCCAGTACTTC. This sequence encodes CASRSGTTIQETQYF. The chain recombines TRBV28 with TRBJ2-5, with D perhaps matching TRBD1 (6 bases). V was cut by 6 bases and J by 1 base, with 15 bases left in between. From germline, CDR1 is MDHEN and CDR2 SYDVKM. There are 15 residues in the CDR3.

The table lists this clonotype with a few counts. A read error is possible here, since a much larger clone lies one base away. The rearrangement links TRBV20-1 to TRBJ2-1; possible D gene TRBD1, 5 bases. The J call is doubtful: the DNA matches TRBJ2-7 better. CDR1 and CDR2 from the germline V gene are DFQATT and SNEGSKA (reference sequence). This CDR3 comprises 13 residues. The CDR3 loop is CSASWVTDNEQYF. The CDR3 bases are TGCAGTGCTAGTTGGGTGACAGACAATGAGCAGTACTTC.

The rearrangement joins TRBV28 to TRBJ1-3; D not resolved. CDR1 and CDR2 from the germline V gene are MDHEN and SYDVKM. The V gene lost 5 bases and the J gene lost 0 bases, with 11 bases spanning the gap. This CDR3 contains 15 residues. DNA for the CDR3: TGTGCCAGCAGTGCAAACTTGGGCTCTGGAAACACCATATATTTT. It translates to CASSANLGSGNTIYF.

A few counts support this clonotype. The genes are TRBV20-1 and TRBJ2-3; TRBD2 might be the D (7 bases). V was clipped by 5 bases and J by 1 base, with 16 bases between them. This CDR3 spans 15 amino acids. Looked up from germline, CDR1 is DFQATT and CDR2 is SNEGSKA (reference sequence). The CDR3, as DNA: TGCAGTGCTCATGGGGGGGCGGGGGGCACAGATACGCAGTATTTT. It translates to CSAHGGAGGTDTQYF.

There are a few counts of this clonotype. J is TRBJ1-3 and V is TRBV28; D gene unclear. Trimming shortened V by 6 bases and J by 8 bases, and 23 bases separated the two germline ends. Germline CDR1 and CDR2: MDHEN and SYDVKM. CDR3 length: 16 residues. CDR3 in amino acids: CASSPPEGGSSYTIYF. CDR3 nucleotide sequence: TGTGCCAGCAGCCCACCCGAGGGTGGTTCGTCGTACACCATATATTTT.

The chain has TRBV5-1 and TRBJ2-2; 9 positions agree with TRBD1. V lost 0 bases to trimming and J lost 10 bases; unmatched junction nucleotides: 13. The germline V gene encodes CDR1 SGHRS and CDR2 YFSETQ. The CDR3 extends over 17 amino acids. The CDR3 DNA is TGCGCCAGCAGCTTGGCCTTGGACAGGGGAAAACACGCGGAGCTGTTTTTT. Its translation is CASSLALDRGKHAELFF.

This chain connects TRBV25-1 to TRBJ2-1, with D uncertain. This CDR3 region has 13 residues. Germline CDR1 MGHDK, CDR2 SYGVNS. V gave up 1 base and J gave up 9 bases, with 10 bases separating them. This CDR3 reads CASSEFNEFEQFF. The CDR3 region has the DNA TGTGCCAGCAGTGAATTCAATGAGTTTGAGCAGTTCTTC.

This rearrangement joins TRBV29-1 to TRBJ2-3; D is perhaps TRBD1 (7 bases). Germline-derived CDR1 and CDR2 are SQVTM and ANQGSEA. The CDR3 length is 12 residues. Trimming removed 0 bases from V and 11 bases from J, with 12 bases in between. CDR3 sequence (DNA): TGCAGCGTTGAAGAAGGCAGGGGGGTGCAGTATTTT. Its protein is CSVEEGRGVQYF.

In this sample, this clonotype turned up a few times. This chain uses TRBV28 with TRBJ2-1; 7 nucleotides align to TRBD2. V shed 3 bases and J 8 bases; nucleotides not matched to a gene: 7. The length of the CDR3 is 14 residues. Germline assignment: CDR1 MDHEN and CDR2 SYDVKM. Here the CDR3 DNA reads TGTGCCAGCAGTTTTGGGACTACCCTAGATGAGCAGTTCTTC. This codes for CASSFGTTLDEQFF.